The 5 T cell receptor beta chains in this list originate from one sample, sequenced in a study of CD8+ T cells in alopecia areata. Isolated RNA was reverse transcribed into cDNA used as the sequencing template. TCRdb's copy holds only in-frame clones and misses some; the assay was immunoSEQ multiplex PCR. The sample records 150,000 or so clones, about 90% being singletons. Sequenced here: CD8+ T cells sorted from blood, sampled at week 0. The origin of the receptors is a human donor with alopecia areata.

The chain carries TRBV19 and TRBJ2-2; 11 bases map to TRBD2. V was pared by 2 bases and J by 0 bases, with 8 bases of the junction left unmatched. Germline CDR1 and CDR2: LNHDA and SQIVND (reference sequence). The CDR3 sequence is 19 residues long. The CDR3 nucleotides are TGTGCCAGTAGTATAATTGCACTAGCGGGGGACTCGAACACCGGGGAGCTGTTTTTT. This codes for CASSIIALAGDSNTGELFF.

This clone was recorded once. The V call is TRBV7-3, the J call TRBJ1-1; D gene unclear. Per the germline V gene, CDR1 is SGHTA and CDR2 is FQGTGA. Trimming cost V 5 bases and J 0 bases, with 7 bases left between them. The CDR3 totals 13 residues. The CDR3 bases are TGTGCCAGCAGCCTCGGGATGAACACTGAAGCTTTCTTT. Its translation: CASSLGMNTEAFF.

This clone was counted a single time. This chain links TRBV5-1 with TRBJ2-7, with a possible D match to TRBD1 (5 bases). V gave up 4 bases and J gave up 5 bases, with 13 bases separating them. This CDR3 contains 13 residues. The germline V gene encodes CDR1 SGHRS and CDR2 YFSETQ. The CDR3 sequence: CASSAQGYHEQYF. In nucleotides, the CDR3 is TGCGCCAGCAGCGCCCAGGGATACCACGAGCAGTACTTC.

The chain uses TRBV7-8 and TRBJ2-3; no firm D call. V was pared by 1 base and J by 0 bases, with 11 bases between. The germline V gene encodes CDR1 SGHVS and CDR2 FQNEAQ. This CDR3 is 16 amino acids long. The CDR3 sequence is CASSLVGFSSTDTQYF. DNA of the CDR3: TGTGCCAGCAGCTTAGTTGGGTTCTCTAGCACAGATACGCAGTATTTT.

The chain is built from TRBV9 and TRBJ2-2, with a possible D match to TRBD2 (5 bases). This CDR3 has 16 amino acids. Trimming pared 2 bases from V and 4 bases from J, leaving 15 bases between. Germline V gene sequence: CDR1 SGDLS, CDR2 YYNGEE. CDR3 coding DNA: TGTGCCAGCAGCGTCGATGAGGGTTTTAGCACCGGGGAGCTGTTTTTT. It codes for CASSVDEGFSTGELFF.